The T cell receptor (beta chain) described here comes from a study of CD8 T cells in Susac syndrome. The germline V and J ends were trimmed by 2 bases and 2 bases, with 5 bases remaining between them. This CDR3 spans 13 amino acids. In contrast to the negatively isolated CD8+ and CD4+ T cells, TEMRA cells were FACS-enriched. cDNA came from approximately 0.5 to 1 ug RNA primed by random hexamers. TCRdb reprocessed the immunoSEQ multiplex PCR reads with MiXCR, giving one entry per CDR3 protein. The repertoire holds about 240,000 distinct CDR3 sequences, with approximately 95% as singletons. The chain carries TRBV12-3 or TRBV12-4 and TRBJ2-3; D unresolved. Material: CD4+ T cells from PBMCs. The clonotype originates from a human donor with Susac syndrome. CDR3 DNA sequence: TGTGCCAGCAGTTTAAGGCACACAGATACGCAGTATTTT. This gives the protein CASSLRHTDTQYF.